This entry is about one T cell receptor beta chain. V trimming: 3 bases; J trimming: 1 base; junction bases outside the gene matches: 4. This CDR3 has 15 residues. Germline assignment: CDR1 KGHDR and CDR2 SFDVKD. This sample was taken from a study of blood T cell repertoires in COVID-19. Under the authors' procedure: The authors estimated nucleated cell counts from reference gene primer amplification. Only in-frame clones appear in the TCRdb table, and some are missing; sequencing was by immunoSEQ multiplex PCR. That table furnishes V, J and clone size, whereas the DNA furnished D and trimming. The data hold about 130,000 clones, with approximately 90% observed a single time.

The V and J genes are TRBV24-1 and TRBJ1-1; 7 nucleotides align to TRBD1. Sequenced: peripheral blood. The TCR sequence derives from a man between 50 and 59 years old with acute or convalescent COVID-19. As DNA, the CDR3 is TGTGCCACCAGTGATGCAGGGGGAGAGAACACTGAAGCTTTCTTT. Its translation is CATSDAGGENTEAFF.